The 16 T cell receptor beta chains listed next were all sequenced from one sample in a study of blood T cell repertoires in COVID-19. Profiled with immunoSEQ multiplex PCR; TCRdb holds only in-frame clones, not every one. The profile covers over 150,000 clones, with around 86% appearing a single time and roughly 9.1% taken by the ten largest. Sequencing was done on a sample of peripheral blood. Receptor source: a man aged 45 to 65 with active or convalescent COVID-19.

The V gene is TRBV6-5, the J gene TRBJ1-1, with a weak D call TRBD1 (5 bases). Per germline, CDR1 MNHEY and CDR2 SVGAGI. V shed 9 bases and J shed 8 bases, with 13 bases lying between them. CDR3 length: 11 amino acids. The CDR3 DNA follows: TGTGCCAGTTGGGGGGAGCTAGAAGCTTTCTTT. The encoded protein is CASWGELEAFF.

The chain couples TRBV5-4 to TRBJ1-6, with 7 positions matching TRBD1. Germline V gives CDR1 SGHNT, CDR2 YYREEE (reference sequence). This CDR3 is built from 15 residues. V shed 3 bases and J 7 bases; nucleotides not matched to a gene: 7. The DNA for the CDR3 is TGTGCCAGCAGCTCCCCGACAGGGAGGAATTCACCCCTCCACTTT. This gives the protein CASSSPTGRNSPLHF.

CDR3 loop: CASSLVPGADSYEQYF. In nucleotides, the CDR3 is TGCGCCAGCAGCTTGGTACCAGGGGCCGACTCCTACGAGCAGTACTTC. The chain joins TRBV5-1 to TRBJ2-7, with a tentative D call TRBD1 (6 bases). This CDR3 is 16 amino acids long. Trimming took off 0 bases at V and 0 bases at J, with 13 bases between the two ends. Germline loops: CDR1 SGHRS, CDR2 YFSETQ.

The chain employs TRBV30 and TRBJ1-2, with 7 bases matching TRBD1. The germline CDR1 and CDR2 sequences are GTSNPN and SVGIG (reference sequence). CDR3 length: 13 amino acids. The V segment lost 4 bases and the J segment 5 bases; nucleotides outside the gene matches: 7. CDR3 sequence: CAWTPGTVYGYTF. Written as DNA, the CDR3 is TGTGCCTGGACCCCGGGGACAGTGTATGGCTACACCTTC.

The V and J genes are TRBV7-9 and TRBJ1-5; no clear D gene. Germline CDR1 reads SEHNR; CDR2 reads FQNEAQ (reference sequence). The CDR3 loop spans 13 amino acids. V lost 6 bases, J lost 0 bases, and 6 bases lay in between. The CDR3 DNA sequence: TGTGCCAGCAGTAGATTTAGCAATCAGCCCCAGCATTTT. It codes for CASSRFSNQPQHF.

The rearrangement joins TRBV7-3 to TRBJ2-1; D perhaps matches TRBD2 (5 bases). This CDR3 comprises 14 residues. The V end was cut by 1 base, the J end by 7 bases, with 11 bases between. Germline lookup yields CDR1 SGHTA and CDR2 FQGTGA. For the CDR3, the DNA is TGTGCCAGCAGCTTAAGAAGGGAGTTAAATGAGCAGTTCTTC. The encoded protein is CASSLRRELNEQFF.

The V gene is TRBV28, the J gene TRBJ1-4; the match to TRBD1 covers 10 bases. The CDR3 has 14 amino acids. From germline, CDR1 is MDHEN and CDR2 SYDVKM. V lost 7 bases and J lost 8; bases outside the gene matches: 7. The CDR3 loop reads CASTTGQGSEKLFF. The CDR3 nucleotides read TGTGCCAGCACAACGGGACAGGGGAGCGAAAAACTGTTTTTT.

This chain links TRBV21-1 with TRBJ2-5; the table's D call, TRBD1, was not checked against the DNA. TRBV21-1 constitutes a pseudogene. The CDR3 sequence is 15 residues long. The CDR3 DNA sequence: TGTGCCAGCAGGGGGACGGACAGCGCGAAAGAGACCCAGTACTTC. This encodes CASRGTDSAKETQYF.

The V call is TRBV20-1, the J call TRBJ2-5; the D is unclear. Germline V gives CDR1 DFQATT, CDR2 SNEGSKA (reference sequence). The CDR3 length is 11 residues. The V and J ends lost 3 bases and 1 base respectively, with 3 bases between them. The CDR3 DNA reads as TGCAGTGCTAGCCTCCAAGAGACCCAGTACTTC. This codes for CSASLQETQYF.

V usage is TRBV6-5 and J usage is TRBJ1-2; a weak D match, TRBD1 (6 bases). Germline lookup yields CDR1 MNHEY and CDR2 SVGAGI. V shed 5 bases and J shed 5 bases, with 9 bases lying between them. The CDR3 is made up of 12 amino acids. The CDR3 loop reads CASSRTGYGYTF. The CDR3 coding sequence is TGTGCCAGCAGTAGAACAGGGTATGGCTACACCTTC.

The rearrangement uses TRBV29-1 and TRBJ2-3, with D possibly matching TRBD2 (6 bases). With 7 bases removed from V and 1 base from J, the gap between germline ends came to 12 bases. The CDR3 runs to 13 residues. Germline V CDR1 and CDR2: SQVTM, ANQGSEA. The CDR3 DNA sequence: TGCAGCGGCCGGGACTCTGGCACAGATACGCAGTATTTT. This sequence encodes CSGRDSGTDTQYF.

The V call is TRBV5-1, the J call TRBJ1-5, with D perhaps matching TRBD1 (5 bases). Germline CDR1 reads SGHRS; CDR2 reads YFSETQ. This CDR3 region has 14 residues. Trimming stripped 0 bases from V and 3 bases from J, with 7 bases between. Written as DNA, the CDR3 is TGCGCCAGCAGCTTGGGGGGCCCCAATCAGCCCCAGCATTTT. Its translation is CASSLGGPNQPQHF.

This chain connects TRBV15 to TRBJ1-4, with a weak D call TRBD1 (6 bases). Germline V gene lookup returns CDR1 LNHNV and CDR2 YYDKDF (reference sequence). The V end was cut by 4 bases, the J end by 3 bases, with 18 bases between. CDR3 length: 17 residues. The chain's CDR3 is CATSKGTQLTSNEKLFF. The CDR3 DNA is TGTGCCACCAGCAAGGGGACACAATTAACCTCTAATGAAAAACTGTTTTTT.

V and J are TRBV4-2 and TRBJ2-3, with D tentatively TRBD1 (5 bases). This CDR3 spans 16 amino acids. V was pared by 0 bases and J by 5 bases, with 15 bases between. The germline gives CDR1 LGHNA, CDR2 YNFKEQ. The CDR3 bases are TGTGCCAGCAGCCAAGATGGCGTCAGGGTGGGAGATACGCAGTATTTT. The encoded protein is CASSQDGVRVGDTQYF.

This clone appeared a single time. This chain connects TRBV5-4 to TRBJ1-3; a weak D match, TRBD1 (5 bases). The length of the CDR3 is 15 residues. Trimming cost V 1 base and J 0 bases, with 8 bases left between them. Germline CDR1 reads SGHNT; CDR2 reads YYREEE (reference sequence). The CDR3 is CASSLRGPSGNTIYF. DNA for the CDR3: TGTGCCAGCAGCTTGAGGGGTCCCTCTGGAAACACCATATATTTT.

The V call is TRBV28, the J call TRBJ1-6; D gene uncertain. Between the trimmed V and J ends, which lost 3 bases and 4 bases, there was a span of 7 bases. This CDR3 is 14 amino acids long. The germline V gene encodes CDR1 MDHEN and CDR2 SYDVKM. The CDR3 nucleotides read TGTGCCAGCAGTTTTGGCCAATATAATTCACCCCTCCACTTT. Translating gives CASSFGQYNSPLHF.